A single sample gave rise to the 9 T cell receptor beta chains below, sequenced in a study of OX40 agonist ivuxolimab in advanced cancers. The method was immunoSEQ multiplex PCR; TCRdb's version includes in-frame clones alone and lacks a portion of them. The sample yields just over 20,000 clones, 70% to 90% seen once. The specimen comprised CD4+ or CD8+ T cells sorted from blood, sampled in a trial of the OX40 agonist ivuxolimab. These receptors originate from an adult with an advanced solid tumor such as melanoma, head and neck, liver or kidney cancer.

The rearrangement links TRBV7-9 to TRBJ2-7, with D possibly being TRBD1 (6 bases). The V gene lost 5 bases and the J gene lost 3 bases, with 11 bases spanning the gap. This CDR3 is 13 amino acids long. CDR1 and CDR2 from the germline V gene are SEHNR and FQNEAQ (reference sequence). The CDR3 sequence: CASSTLTGYEQYF. CDR3 in DNA: TGTGCCAGCAGCACATTGACAGGCTACGAGCAGTACTTC. The full variable domain, rest sourced from reference TRBV7-9 and TRBJ2-7, is DTGVSQNPRHKITKRGQNVTFRCDPISEHNRLYWYRQTLGQGPEFLTYFQNEAQLEKSRLLSDRFSAERPKGSFSTLEIQRTEQGDSAMYLCASSTLTGYEQYFGPGTRLTVT.

The chain links TRBV19 to TRBJ1-4; weak D call: TRBD1 (5 bases). V lost 0 bases, J lost 4 bases, and 6 bases lay in between. CDR1 and CDR2 (germline): LNHDA, SQIVND (reference sequence). The CDR3 runs 14 residues. The CDR3 sequence: CASSIEQGNEKLFF. The CDR3, as DNA: TGTGCCAGTAGTATAGAGCAGGGTAATGAAAAACTGTTTTTT.

The V gene is TRBV27, the J gene TRBJ2-5, with D possibly TRBD1 on 6 matching bases. V was trimmed by 0 bases and J by 4 bases, leaving 15 bases between them. The CDR3 spans 16 residues. Germline V gene lookup returns CDR1 MNHEY and CDR2 SMNVEV (reference sequence). The CDR3 bases are TGTGCCAGCAGTTTATCATGGGGGCTTCGGGGAGAGACCCAGTACTTC. Encoded protein: CASSLSWGLRGETQYF.

As concerns this clone: A junction end diverges from the germline sequence, so it may reflect a read error. The J gene is TRBJ2-1, the V gene TRBV12-5; the D gene could be TRBD1 or TRBD2 (5 bases each). The CDR3 covers 15 residues. Germline loops: CDR1 LGHNT, CDR2 FRNRAP. CDR3 protein: CASGLEGRVYDEQFF. The CDR3 DNA is TGTGCTAGTGGTTTGGAGGGGCGGGTCTACGATGAGCAGTTCTTC.

The V gene is TRBV9, the J gene TRBJ2-7; no clear D gene. The V end lost 4 bases, the J end lost 0 bases, and 11 bases lay between the germline ends. The CDR3 extends over 14 amino acids. Per germline, CDR1 SGDLS and CDR2 YYNGEE. CDR3: CASSPPPPSYEQYF. The CDR3 DNA follows: TGTGCCAGCAGCCCTCCACCGCCCTCCTACGAGCAGTACTTC.

The J gene is TRBJ2-1, the V gene TRBV7-9; either TRBD1 or TRBD2 may supply D (5 bases each). The CDR3 contains 14 residues. V lost 5 bases to trimming and J lost 8 bases, with 16 bases between them. Germline V gene data show CDR1 as SEHNR and CDR2 as FQNEAQ (reference sequence). The CDR3 coding sequence is TGTGCCAGCAGCCCGCCTGGGGGATCGGATGAGCAGTTCTTC. Amino acids: CASSPPGGSDEQFF.

CDR3 sequence reads: CASRLGSYNEQFF. Here the CDR3 DNA reads TGTGCCAGCAGGCTGGGGAGCTACAATGAGCAGTTCTTC. This chain connects TRBV7-9 to TRBJ2-1; D possibly corresponds to TRBD2 (5 bases). Trimming left V 6 bases short and J 3 bases short, with 9 bases between. CDR3 size: 13 residues. Germline CDR1 is SEHNR and CDR2 is FQNEAQ (reference sequence).

The chain carries TRBV5-1 and TRBJ1-1; 9 nucleotides agree with TRBD1. The CDR3 loop spans 15 amino acids. The germline V gene has CDR1 SGHRS and CDR2 YFSETQ. Germline trimming cut 2 bases from V and 2 bases from J; bases unmatched to any gene: 4. CDR3 sequence: CASSLWTGVNTEAFF. The CDR3 DNA reads TGCGCCAGCAGCTTATGGACAGGGGTCAACACTGAAGCTTTCTTT.

V and J are TRBV11-3 and TRBJ1-4; D gene unclear. Trimming left V 0 bases short and J 0 bases short, with 5 bases between. In germline, CDR1 is SGHNT, CDR2 YENEEA. This CDR3 spans 15 amino acids. The CDR3 is CASSLEGATNEKLFF. The CDR3 coding sequence is TGTGCCAGCAGCTTAGAAGGTGCAACTAATGAAAAACTGTTTTTT. The full variable domain, its missing parts supplied by reference TRBV11-3 and TRBJ1-4, is EAGVVQSPRYKIIEKKQPVAFWCNPISGHNTLYWYLQNLGQGPELLIRYENEEAVDDSQLPKDRFSAERLKGVDSTLKIQPAELGDSAVYLCASSLEGATNEKLFFGSGTQLSVL.